Presented here are 5 T cell receptor beta chains from one specimen sequenced in a study of CD4+ T cells in melanoma. Profiling relied on immunoSEQ multiplex PCR, and the TCRdb table lists in-frame clones only, not all of them. The sample comprises 20,000 to 25,000 clones, 78% of which are singletons, and 9% to 10% rests with the top ten. These receptors were collected from a human donor with melanoma.

The V gene is TRBV5-1, the J gene TRBJ1-6, with D perhaps TRBD1 (5 bases). Trimming pared 4 bases from V and 4 bases from J, leaving 12 bases between. In germline, CDR1 is SGHRS, CDR2 YFSETQ. The CDR3 sequence is 15 residues long. CDR3 sequence (DNA): TGCGCCAGCAGCCAGACGGGGCCATATAATTCACCCCTCCACTTT. It yields the protein CASSQTGPYNSPLHF.

The J gene is TRBJ2-2, the V gene TRBV19; 7 nucleotides line up with TRBD2. CDR3 length: 15 amino acids. Germline lookup yields CDR1 LNHDA and CDR2 SQIVND (reference sequence). After removal of 9 bases from V and 4 bases from J, the junction contained 11 bases not matched to a gene. As DNA, the CDR3 is TGTGCCAGCCGCCCGGGGGGTCCGGTCACCGGGGAGCTGTTTTTT. Translating it yields CASRPGGPVTGELFF. Full variable domain (missing parts from reference TRBV19 and TRBJ2-2): DGGITQSPKYLFRKEGQNVTLSCEQNLNHDAMYWYRQDPGQGLRLIYYSQIVNDFQKGDIAEGYSVSREKKESFPLTVTSAQKNPTAFYLCASRPGGPVTGELFFGEGSRLTVL.

J is TRBJ1-1 and V is TRBV5-8; D gene uncertain. The length of the CDR3 is 15 residues. Trimming took off 2 bases at V and 4 bases at J, with 15 bases between the two ends. Germline CDR1 is SGHTS and CDR2 is YDEGEE. CDR3 nucleotide sequence: TGTGCCAGCAGCTTTCAAGGTCGCTGGAGCACTGAAGCTTTCTTT. Protein product: CASSFQGRWSTEAFF.

This clone occurred once. The gene calls are TRBV5-4 and TRBJ1-2; 8 nucleotides match TRBD1. The V segment lost 4 bases and the J segment 4 bases; nucleotides outside the gene matches: 15. This CDR3 has 17 residues. Per germline, CDR1 SGHNT and CDR2 YYREEE (reference sequence). The CDR3 bases are TGTGCCAGCAGCCTCGGACAGGGCGGTTTCGCAGTCTATGGCTACACCTTC. Amino acid sequence: CASSLGQGGFAVYGYTF.

In its sample, this clone was seen a few times. The CDR3 nucleotides read TGCAGCGCTCAAACTTGGAACTCTGGAAACACCATATATTTT. Residues: CSAQTWNSGNTIYF. This chain connects TRBV29-1 to TRBJ1-3; no clear D. Deletions cut 7 bases from V and 0 bases from J, with 13 bases between. Per the germline V gene, CDR1 is SQVTM and CDR2 is ANQGSEA. This CDR3 contains 14 residues.